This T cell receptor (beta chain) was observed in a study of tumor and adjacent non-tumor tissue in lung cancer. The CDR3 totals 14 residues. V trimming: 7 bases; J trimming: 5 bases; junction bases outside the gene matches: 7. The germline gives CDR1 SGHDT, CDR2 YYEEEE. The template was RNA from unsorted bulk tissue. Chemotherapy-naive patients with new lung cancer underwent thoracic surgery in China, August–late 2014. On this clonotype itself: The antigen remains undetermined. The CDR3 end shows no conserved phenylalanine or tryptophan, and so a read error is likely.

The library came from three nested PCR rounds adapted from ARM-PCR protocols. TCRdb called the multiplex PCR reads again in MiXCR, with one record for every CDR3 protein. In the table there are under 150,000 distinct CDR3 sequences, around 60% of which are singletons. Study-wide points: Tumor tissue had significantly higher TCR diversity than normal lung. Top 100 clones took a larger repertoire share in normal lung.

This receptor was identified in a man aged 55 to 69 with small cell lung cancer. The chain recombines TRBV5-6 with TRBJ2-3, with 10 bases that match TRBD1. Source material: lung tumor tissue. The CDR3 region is CASGSGTGEDTQYI. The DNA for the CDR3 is TGTGCCAGCGGATCCGGGACAGGGGAAGATACGCAGTATATT.